This is a list of T cell receptor beta chains from one sample in a study of blood T cell repertoires in COVID-19. Generated by immunoSEQ multiplex PCR, the TCRdb table keeps only in-frame clones and is missing some. There are about 47,000 clones in the sample; about four fifths occur only once, and less than 25% lies in the top ten. Sequencing input: peripheral blood. These receptors were collected from a woman aged 55-69 years with acute or convalescent COVID-19. The CDR3 runs from the conserved cysteine through the conserved F or W. Some rows have no size entry. The others give once, few or many, or a class for an expanded clone.

.,TRBV9,TRBJ2-6,CASSGPLAGVSGANVLTF
.,TRBV5-1,TRBJ2-7,CASSPVGGVYEQYF
.,TRBV5-1,TRBJ2-2,CASSLTGVLTGELFF
.,TRBV7-9,TRBJ2-7,CASSAQRGMEEQYF
.,TRBV7-2,TRBJ2-1,CASSSRTSGYNEQFF
.,TRBV11-3,TRBJ2-3,CASSSGAGDTQYF
.,TRBV11-2,TRBJ2-3,CASSLESGDRGDDTQYF
few,TRBV24-1,TRBJ2-2,CATIRPGVANTGELFF
few,TRBV2,TRBJ1-4,CASSEDVGEKLFF
.,TRBV12-3/TRBV12-4,TRBJ2-7,CASSLAQDEQYF
.,TRBV6-5,TRBJ2-1,CASSSGGPYNEQFF
.,TRBV5-4,TRBJ1-3,CASSLWAGNTIYF
few,TRBV30,TRBJ1-5,CAWSTGFPNQPQHF
.,TRBV3-1/TRBV3-2,TRBJ2-7,CASSQDKGPWSEQYF
.,TRBV19,TRBJ2-7,CASSEDRGLEQYF
few,TRBV19,TRBJ2-3,CASSKGTRGTDTQYF